This T cell receptor beta chain was retrieved from a study of blood T cell repertoires in COVID-19. Study at large: Samples representing acute and convalescent COVID-19 were sourced from the United States, Italy and Spain. Nucleic acid was either cDNA or gDNA, and it came from T cells, B-cell-depleted T cells, or PBMCs.

The J segment lost 3 bases and the V segment lost 5 bases, leaving 7 bases of the junction unmatched. Germline V lookup: CDR1 SGHTA, CDR2 FQGNSA. The CDR3 length is 16 residues. In the source study's methods: Using reference gene primer amplification, nucleated cell counts were estimated. Clones were sequenced by immunoSEQ multiplex PCR, and TCRdb holds only the in-frame ones, with some missing. V and J calls plus clone size are reproduced from that table; the DNA served to infer D and trimming. The sample has 150,000 to 200,000 clones, 88% seen once. This chain links TRBV7-2 with TRBJ2-7; 13 nucleotides match TRBD2. The clonotype was recovered from a man aged 60-69 years with acute or convalescent COVID-19. The sequenced material came from peripheral blood. The CDR3 region is CASSLEGLAGLYEQYF. The CDR3 DNA follows: TGTGCCAGCAGCCTAGAGGGACTAGCGGGGCTCTACGAGCAGTACTTC.